The text below deals with one T cell receptor beta chain. This CDR3 is 13 amino acids long. Losses at the gene ends were 7 bases for V and 8 bases for J; bases not matched to a gene: 6. Germline V CDR1 and CDR2: MNHEY, SMNVEV (reference sequence). The sample belongs to a study of control samples from healthy donors and cancer patients. Generated by immunoSEQ multiplex PCR, the TCRdb table keeps only in-frame clones and is missing some. The sample contains around 110,000 clones, 80% to 90% of which appear only once. The receptor was isolated from a woman aged 45 to 65 with colorectal cancer. Specimen: PBMCs. V gene TRBV27 combines with J gene TRBJ2-1, with 9 bases identical to TRBD2. CDR3 sequence (DNA): TGTGCCAGCATGCGGGGGGGGAACCATGAGCAGTTCTTC. As protein: CASMRGGNHEQFF.